This T cell receptor (beta chain) was profiled in a study of blood T cells in healthy people across ages. Findings of the study overall: Roughly linear age-related decline in beta diversity appeared, significant by age about 40. Those diversity estimates obtained from one million T cells were thought to be underestimates.

Regarding this clonotype: As yet, its antigen is unknown.

The CDR3 has 13 residues. The germline gives CDR1 SGDLS, CDR2 YYNGEE. Trimming removed 4 bases from V and 7 bases from J; junction bases left unmatched: 5. The use of a sample-barcoded 5' primer and a J-beta primer mix characterized a second PCR of about 7 to 12 cycles. TCRdb independently ran MiXCR on the 5' RACE reads; one entry per CDR3 protein. This table holds approximately 490,000 distinct CDR3 sequences, less than 25% found once. The sample also formed part of further work on T cells of mothers and their children. From that second work: Three healthy Caucasian mothers, along with their six children, served as the donors. The data showed no persistent microchimeric T cell clones.

The sequenced sample was blood. The chain uses TRBV9 and TRBJ2-1; 7 nucleotides agree with TRBD1. The sequence was collected from a boy younger than 18 in good health. CDR3 in amino acids: CASSIGQVNEQFF. The CDR3, as DNA: TGTGCCAGCAGCATTGGACAGGTAAATGAGCAGTTCTTC.